This T cell receptor (beta chain) derives from a study of shared clonotypes between healthy human individuals. Recent vaccinations or acute infections were absent in the healthy HIV-negative adult donors. Assay used: immunoSEQ multiplex PCR; TCRdb lists only in-frame clones, some missing. The data contain about 520,000 clones, approximately 95% of them singletons. This clone was recorded once. Distinct nucleotide sequences in the sample also encode this CDR3. This TCR derives from a woman aged 25-40 years in good health. Sequenced: naive CD4+ T cells sorted from blood. The sample's subset: CD45RA+ positively selected.

CDR3 loop: CASSIGRGYEQYF. CDR3 coding DNA: TGTGCCAGTAGTATAGGACGTGGATACGAGCAGTACTTC. The rearrangement joins TRBV19 to TRBJ2-7; D is unclear. This CDR3 spans 13 amino acids. Between the trimmed V and J ends, which lost 1 base and 4 bases, there was a span of 8 bases. Germline V gene data show CDR1 as LNHDA and CDR2 as SQIVND (reference sequence).